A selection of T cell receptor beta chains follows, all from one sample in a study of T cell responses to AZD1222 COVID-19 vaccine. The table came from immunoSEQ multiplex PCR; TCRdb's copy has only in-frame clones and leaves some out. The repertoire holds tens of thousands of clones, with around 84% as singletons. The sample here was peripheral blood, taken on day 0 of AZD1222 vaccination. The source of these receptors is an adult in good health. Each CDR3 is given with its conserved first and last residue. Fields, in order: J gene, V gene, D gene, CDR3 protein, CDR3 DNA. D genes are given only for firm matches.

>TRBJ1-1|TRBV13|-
CASSIGDTEAFF
TGTGCCAGCAGTATAGGGGACACTGAAGCTTTCTTT
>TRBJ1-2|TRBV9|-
CASSVDPQGRSYGYTF
TGTGCCAGCAGCGTAGATCCCCAGGGAAGGAGCTATGGCTACACCTTC
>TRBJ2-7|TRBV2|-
CASSGGTLLGNEQYF
TGTGCCAGCAGCGGTGGGACTTTACTTGGAAACGAGCAGTACTTC
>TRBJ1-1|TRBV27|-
CASSLAGDMDTEAFF
TGTGCCAGCAGTTTAGCTGGGGATATGGACACTGAAGCTTTCTTT
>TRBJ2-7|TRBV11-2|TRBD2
CASSPLAGVGEQYF
TGTGCCAGCAGCCCACTAGCGGGAGTAGGCGAGCAGTACTTC
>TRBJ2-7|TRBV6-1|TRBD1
CASSAPNRGSRSYEQYF
TGTGCCAGCAGTGCCCCGAACAGGGGAAGTAGGTCCTACGAGCAGTACTTC
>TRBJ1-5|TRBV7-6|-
CASSLEAYSNQPQHF
TGTGCCAGCAGCCTTGAGGCCTATAGCAATCAGCCCCAGCATTTT
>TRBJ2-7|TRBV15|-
CATSLGPGSREQYF
TGTGCCACCAGCTTGGGACCGGGCTCTCGGGAGCAGTACTTC
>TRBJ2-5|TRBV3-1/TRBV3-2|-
CASSQGATETQYF
TGTGCCAGCAGCCAAGGAGCGACGGAGACCCAGTACTTC
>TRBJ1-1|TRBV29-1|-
CSVSPSMGGDTEAFF
TGCAGCGTTTCCCCCAGTATGGGGGGGGACACTGAAGCTTTCTTT
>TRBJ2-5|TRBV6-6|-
CASSRPKGNRETQYF
TGTGCCAGCAGTCGCCCTAAGGGTAATCGGGAGACCCAGTACTTC